This T cell receptor beta chain was sequenced during a study of T cells in tuberculosis. On the study more broadly: T cells were selected with CD1B tetramers loaded with glucose monomycolate.

Findings and caveats of the study: Active tuberculosis alpha repertoires lay closer to GMM-specific TCRs than controls'. Shorter CDR3-alpha in active tuberculosis partly drove smaller distances.

Sequencing used immunoSEQ multiplex PCR; TCRdb keeps in-frame clones, though not all of them. Of some 10,000 clones listed, roughly 94% were seen once; the top ten hold 10% to 15%. Positive smear microscopy and/or M. tuberculosis culture confirmed active disease. With regard to this clone: Its antigen remains unidentified.

Sequenced material: PBMCs. This clonotype was obtained from an adult with tuberculosis.

The CDR3 DNA reads TGTGCCAGCAGCCCACAGGGGAACTATGGCTACACCTTC. It specifies CASSPQGNYGYTF. The genes are TRBV6-4 and TRBJ1-2, with TRBD1 identical over 7 bases. After removal of 6 bases from V and 2 bases from J, the junction contained 3 bases not matched to a gene. The germline V gene has CDR1 MRHNA and CDR2 SNTAGT. CDR3 length equals 13 residues.